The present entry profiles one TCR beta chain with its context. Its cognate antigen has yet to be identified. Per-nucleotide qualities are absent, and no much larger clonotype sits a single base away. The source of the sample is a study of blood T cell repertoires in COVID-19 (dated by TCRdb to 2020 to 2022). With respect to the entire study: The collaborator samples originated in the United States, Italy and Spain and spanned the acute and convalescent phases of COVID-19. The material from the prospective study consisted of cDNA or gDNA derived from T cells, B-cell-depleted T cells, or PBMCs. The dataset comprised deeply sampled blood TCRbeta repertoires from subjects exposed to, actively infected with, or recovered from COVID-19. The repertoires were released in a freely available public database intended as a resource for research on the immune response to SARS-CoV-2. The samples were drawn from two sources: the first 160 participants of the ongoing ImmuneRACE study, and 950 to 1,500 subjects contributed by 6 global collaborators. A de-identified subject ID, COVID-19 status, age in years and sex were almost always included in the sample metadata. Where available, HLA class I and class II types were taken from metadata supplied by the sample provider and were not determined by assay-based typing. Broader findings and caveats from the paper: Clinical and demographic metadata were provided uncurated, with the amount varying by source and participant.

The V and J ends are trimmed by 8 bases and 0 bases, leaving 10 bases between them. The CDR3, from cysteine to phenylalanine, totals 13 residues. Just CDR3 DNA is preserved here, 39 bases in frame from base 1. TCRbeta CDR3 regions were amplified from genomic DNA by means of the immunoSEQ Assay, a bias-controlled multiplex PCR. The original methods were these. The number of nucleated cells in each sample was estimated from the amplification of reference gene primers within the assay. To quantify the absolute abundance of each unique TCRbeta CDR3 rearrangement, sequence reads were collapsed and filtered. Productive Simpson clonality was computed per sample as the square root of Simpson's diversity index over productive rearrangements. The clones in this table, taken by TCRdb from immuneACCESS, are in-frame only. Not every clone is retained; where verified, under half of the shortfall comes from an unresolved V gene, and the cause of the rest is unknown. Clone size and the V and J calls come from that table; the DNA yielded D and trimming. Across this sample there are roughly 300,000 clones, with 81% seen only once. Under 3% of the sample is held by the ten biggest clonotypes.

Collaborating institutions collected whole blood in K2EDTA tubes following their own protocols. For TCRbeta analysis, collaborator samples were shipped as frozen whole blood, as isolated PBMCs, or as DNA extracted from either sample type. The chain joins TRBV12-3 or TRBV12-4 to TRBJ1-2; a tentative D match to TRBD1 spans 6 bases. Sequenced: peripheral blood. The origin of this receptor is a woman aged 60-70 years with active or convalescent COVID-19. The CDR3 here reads CASGQSPNYGYTF. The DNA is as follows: TGTGCCAGCGGACAGAGTCCTAACTATGGCTACACCTTC.